The entry below describes one TCR beta chain. The target antigen is unknown. The data derive from a study of T-cell memory formation after mild COVID-19. Constant-segment primers served in 5'RACE that generated TCR alpha and TCR beta cDNA libraries bearing sample barcodes and UMIs. TCRdb fed the 5' RACE reads into MiXCR, producing one record per CDR3 protein. The sample yields 350,000 to 450,000 distinct CDR3 sequences, roughly 20% seen once. V was shortened by 3 bases and J by 6 bases, with 15 bases between the two germline ends. This CDR3 contains 14 residues. CDR1 is DFQATT, CDR2 SNEGSKA, per germline (reference sequence). Study results and caveats: For second-wave clones that peaked at day 37, SARS-CoV-2 specificity went unverified.

V is TRBV20-1 and J is TRBJ1-5, with D possibly being TRBD1 (5 bases). The source is an adult woman who had mild COVID-19 (a few samples of this study predate the infection). Cell type and time point are not known. Specimen: PBMCs or a T cell subset sorted from them (not recorded which). In DNA, the CDR3 is TGCAGTGCTAGTCCCATGGCAGGGCCTCAGCCCCAGCATTTT. This translates into CSASPMAGPQPQHF.